Given below is one T cell receptor (beta chain) in context. Its cognate antigen is unknown. One end of the junction varies from germline; a read error may be responsible. No cell sorting was done before RNA was extracted from the tissue. CDR1 is SGHDT, CDR2 YYEEEE, per germline. The CDR3 totals 16 residues. These data come from a study of tumor and adjacent non-tumor tissue in lung cancer. The study, taken as a whole, reports: Compared with tumor, normal lung showed significantly lower TCR diversity.

A modified ARM-PCR protocol with three rounds of nested PCR amplified TCRbeta. Each CDR3 protein is one row after TCRdb ran MiXCR on the multiplex PCR reads. Of around 70,000 distinct CDR3 sequences listed, roughly three fifths are singletons. The sequence was obtained from a man aged 50-59 years with non-small cell lung cancer. The specimen sequenced was lung tumor tissue. The chain has TRBV5-6 and TRBJ1-5, with 8 bases that match TRBD1. As DNA, the CDR3 is TGTGCCAGCAGCCTCTTGACAGGGGTTCTCAATCAGCACCAGCATTTT. Its translation is CASSLLTGVLNQHQHF. Supplemented by reference TRBV5-6 and TRBJ1-5, the full variable domain reads DAGVTQSPTHLIKTRGQQVTLRCSPKSGHDTVSWYQQALGQGPQFIFQYYEEEERQRGNFPDRFSGHQFPNYSSELNVNALLLGDSALYLCASSLLTGVLNQHQHFGDGTRLSIL.